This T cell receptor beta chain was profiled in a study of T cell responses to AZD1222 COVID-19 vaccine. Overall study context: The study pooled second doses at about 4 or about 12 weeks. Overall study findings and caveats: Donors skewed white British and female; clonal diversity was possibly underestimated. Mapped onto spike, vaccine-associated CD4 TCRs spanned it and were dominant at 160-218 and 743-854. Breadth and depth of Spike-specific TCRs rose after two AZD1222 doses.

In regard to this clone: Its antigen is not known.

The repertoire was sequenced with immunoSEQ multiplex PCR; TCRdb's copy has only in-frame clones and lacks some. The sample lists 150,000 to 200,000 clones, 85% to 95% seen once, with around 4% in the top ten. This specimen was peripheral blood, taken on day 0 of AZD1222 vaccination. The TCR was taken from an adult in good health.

The DNA of the CDR3 is TGTGCCAGCAGCCAAGAACGTGGGGGTCATACAGATACGCAGTATTTT. Residues: CASSQERGGHTDTQYF. The gene calls are TRBV4-2 and TRBJ2-3, with D tentatively TRBD1 or TRBD2 (5 bases each). Trimming stripped 0 bases from V and 3 bases from J, with 13 bases between. CDR1 LGHNA and CDR2 YNFKEQ come from the germline V gene. This CDR3 region has 16 residues.